This T cell receptor beta chain was retrieved from a study of OX40 agonist ivuxolimab in advanced cancers. With regard to the full study: Ivuxolimab, which targeted the costimulatory receptor OX40 (CD134), was an agonistic, fully human IgG2 monoclonal antibody. Intravenous ivuxolimab was administered to patients every 2 weeks at six dose levels: 0.01, 0.1, 0.3, 1.5, 3 and 10 mg/kg. Of the approximately 54 dose-escalation patients, hepatocellular carcinoma was present in around 20, melanoma in roughly 15, renal cell carcinoma in 9 and head and neck cancer in 9. In the dose-escalation cohort, roughly four fifths of patients were male, and the mean age was approximately 60 years, with a range of about 20 to 79. Prior anti-PD-1, anti-PD-L1 or anti-CTLA-4 therapy was permitted, and approximately 40% of dose-escalation patients had received checkpoint inhibitors. Three dose-escalation patients achieved partial responses, one with hepatocellular carcinoma and two with cutaneous melanoma. Peripheral TCRbeta sequencing aimed to test whether ivuxolimab altered TCR sequence diversity and caused clonal T-cell expansion. The paper covers the monotherapy dose-escalation part of the phase I ivuxolimab trial, which included N ≈ 50 patients.

Concerning this clone: It lacks a known antigen. The sample holds no much larger clone one base away, and base qualities are not on file.

The germline V gene (reference sequence) supplies CDR1 GTSNPN and CDR2 SVGIG. Relative to germline, V is 1 base shorter and J is 8 bases shorter, with 15 bases between their ends. The CDR3, cysteine through phenylalanine, is 14 amino acids long. Only the CDR3 DNA is retained, 42 bases long and in frame from the first base. General findings and caveats noted by the study authors: At doses of 0.1 to 3.0 mg/kg, clonal expansion of both CD4+ and CD8+ T cells in blood was seen between baseline and week 6. After ivuxolimab, more expanded clones were found on average in CD8+ T cells than in CD4+ T cells. In the 0.1-3.0 mg/kg groups, partial responders had among the lowest normalized peripheral clonal expansion, particularly in CD8+ T cells. The antigen specificity of the clonally expanded peripheral T cells was not determined. Low levels of normalized T-cell clonal expansion were also seen in some patients who did not respond.

To sequence the TCRbeta CDR3 region, genomic DNA was isolated from the sorted cells. The immunoSEQ Assay was used for sequencing of TCRbeta CDR3 regions. TCRdb stores this immuneACCESS table with in-frame sequences only. Part of the clones is absent; in the studies checked, under half of the shortfall reflects unresolved V genes, and no reason is known for the rest. A total of 42,000 or so clones appear in this sample, more than 70% of them only once. Clones ranked in the top ten supply about 0.6% of the sample. The trial excluded patients who had a history of autoimmune disease or were on systemic immunosuppression. In every dose cohort, peripheral blood was drawn for TCR sequencing at baseline, cycle 4 day 1, and cycle 7 day 1. Samples came from an open-label, multicenter, first-in-human phase I dose-escalation trial of ivuxolimab. The trial enrolled adults with locally advanced or metastatic head and neck squamous cell, hepatocellular, melanoma or renal cell carcinoma. Before TCR sequencing, CD4+ T cells and CD8+ T cells were sorted from peripheral blood as separate populations.

The TCR comes from an adult with an advanced solid tumor such as melanoma, head and neck, liver or kidney cancer. The chain is assembled from TRBV30 and TRBJ1-5, and possibly TRBD1, on 5 matching bases. The material was CD4+ or CD8+ T cells sorted from blood, obtained in a trial of the OX40 agonist ivuxolimab. CDR3 region: CAWSGQAVGEPQHF. The sequenced DNA: TGTGCCTGGAGTGGGCAGGCCGTGGGGGAGCCCCAGCATTTT.